A single sample is the source of the 12 T cell receptor beta chains below, sequenced in a study of shared clonotypes between healthy human individuals. Assay: immunoSEQ multiplex PCR; the TCRdb copy retains only in-frame clones and omits some. Among some 350,000 clones, around 67% were seen once, and the ten largest hold 10%. The sequencing sample was made of memory CD4+ T cells sorted from blood. Indicated subset: CD45RA-negative fraction. These receptor sequences come from a man aged 30-40 years in good health.

The chain uses TRBV28 and TRBJ2-1; possible D gene TRBD1, 5 bases. The CDR3 sequence is 13 residues long. V lost 3 bases and J 14 bases, leaving 17 bases between the germline ends. Germline V gene data show CDR1 as MDHEN and CDR2 as SYDVKM. Written as DNA, the CDR3 is TGTGCCAGCAGTTTGCAGGGTTCGGATTACGAGTTCTTC. It codes for CASSLQGSDYEFF.

The chain uses TRBV11-2 and TRBJ1-3, with D possibly being TRBD1 (5 bases). Trimming pared 5 bases from V and 3 bases from J, leaving 11 bases between. CDR3 size: 14 residues. Germline V gene data show CDR1 as SGHAT and CDR2 as FQNNGV. This CDR3 reads CASSSRGDGNTIYF. CDR3 bases: TGTGCCAGCAGCAGTAGAGGGGATGGAAACACCATATATTTT. The complete variable domain, with remaining parts taken from reference TRBV11-2 and TRBJ1-3, reads EAGVAQSPRYKIIEKRQSVAFWCNPISGHATLYWYQQILGQGPKLLIQFQNNGVVDDSQLPKDRFSAERLKGVDSTLKIQPAKLEDSAVYLCASSSRGDGNTIYFGEGSWLTVV.

J is TRBJ2-7 and V is TRBV9; D call uncertain. The CDR3 has 16 residues. Trimming pared 0 bases from V and 3 bases from J, leaving 16 bases between. The germline V gene has CDR1 SGDLS and CDR2 YYNGEE. CDR3 coding DNA: TGTGCCAGCAGCGTAGGGCAGTCCCGATCGATCTACGAGCAGTACTTC. Translating it yields CASSVGQSRSIYEQYF.

The chain has TRBV18 and TRBJ1-3; D not certain. This CDR3 comprises 16 residues. CDR1 and CDR2 from the germline V gene are KGHSH and LQKENI. The germline V and J ends were trimmed by 3 bases and 0 bases, with 12 bases remaining between them. The DNA for the CDR3 is TGTGCCAGCTCACCCTCAACACTGATCTCTGGAAACACCATATATTTT. This sequence encodes CASSPSTLISGNTIYF. The full variable domain, rest sourced from reference TRBV18 and TRBJ1-3, is NAGVMQNPRHLVRRRGQEARLRCSPMKGHSHVYWYRQLPEEGLKFMVYLQKENIIDESGMPKERFSAEFPKEGPSILRIQQVVRGDSAAYFCASSPSTLISGNTIYFGEGSWLTVV.

The V call is TRBV28, the J call TRBJ2-5, with 7 bases matching TRBD1. Germline trimming cut 8 bases from V and 2 bases from J; bases unmatched to any gene: 5. Germline values: CDR1 MDHEN, CDR2 SYDVKM. This CDR3 is built from 13 residues. CDR3 sequence: CASLRQGQETQYF. Written as DNA, the CDR3 is TGTGCCAGCCTTAGACAGGGACAAGAGACCCAGTACTTC.

This clone appeared many times. The V and J genes are TRBV27 and TRBJ2-1, with 7 nucleotides matching TRBD1. This CDR3 has 16 amino acids. The ends lost 1 base at V and 7 bases at J; junction bases unmatched: 10. CDR1 is MNHEY, CDR2 SMNVEV, per germline (reference sequence). CDR3 region: CASSLYRDRAHNEQFF. DNA of the CDR3: TGTGCCAGCAGTTTATACCGAGACAGGGCGCATAATGAGCAGTTCTTC.

The chain has TRBV6-5 and TRBJ1-2; tentative D call: TRBD1 (5 bases). This CDR3 spans 14 amino acids. V was cut by 0 bases and J by 4 bases, with 9 bases left in between. CDR1 and CDR2 (germline): MNHEY, SVGAGI. The CDR3, as DNA: TGTGCCAGCAGTTACTCGTTGCAGGGCTATGGCTACACCTTC. Translated: CASSYSLQGYGYTF.

J is TRBJ2-1 and V is TRBV29-1; TRBD2 agrees at 8 bases. The trim removed 4 bases at V and 0 bases at J, leaving 14 bases unmatched. This CDR3 spans 18 amino acids. The V gene's germline CDR1 is SQVTM and CDR2 ANQGSEA. CDR3 DNA: TGCAGCGTTGTTCCCTCTAGCGGGTCGTGGGGCTCCTACAATGAGCAGTTCTTC. It yields the protein CSVVPSSGSWGSYNEQFF.

This sequence joins TRBV29-1 and TRBJ2-7; 11 bases align to TRBD2. V dropped 5 bases and J dropped 3; count of bases not matched to a gene: 0. Germline CDR1 reads SQVTM; CDR2 reads ANQGSEA. The CDR3 covers 12 residues. In DNA form, the CDR3 reads TGCAGCGTTACTAGCGGGGGCTACGAGCAGTACTTC. Encoded protein: CSVTSGGYEQYF.

This chain links TRBV5-1 with TRBJ1-3, with unresolved D. Germline V lookup: CDR1 SGHRS, CDR2 YFSETQ. This CDR3 is 14 amino acids long. V was clipped by 3 bases and J by 0 bases, with 7 bases between them. CDR3 sequence reads: CASSSSGSGNTIYF. The CDR3 coding sequence is TGCGCCAGCAGCTCTTCGGGCTCTGGAAACACCATATATTTT.

The gene calls are TRBV7-9 and TRBJ2-7, with 9 positions matching TRBD2. Per the germline V gene, CDR1 is SEHNR and CDR2 is FQNEAQ (reference sequence). V shed 2 bases, J shed 5 bases, and the junction held 1 base outside the gene matches. The CDR3 runs 13 residues. The CDR3 here is CASSLRLADEQYF. Written as DNA, the CDR3 is TGTGCCAGCAGCTTACGACTAGCGGACGAGCAGTACTTC.

V usage is TRBV29-1 and J usage is TRBJ1-2, with TRBD1 matching over 8 bases. V shed 6 bases, J shed 8 bases, and the junction held 5 bases outside the gene matches. Germline V gene data show CDR1 as SQVTM and CDR2 as ANQGSEA. The CDR3 has 11 amino acids. The CDR3 nucleotides are TGCAGCGTGAAGGACAGGGCAGGCTACACCTTC. Translating gives CSVKDRAGYTF.